Following are 14 T cell receptor beta chains from one sample sequenced in a study of blood T cell repertoires in COVID-19. Clones were read by immunoSEQ multiplex PCR, and TCRdb kept only the in-frame ones, dropping some. The sample shows 150,000 to 200,000 clones, more than 80% of them seen only once. The sequenced material came from peripheral blood. The receptors shown here come from a man aged 55-75 years with acute or convalescent COVID-19.

The genes are TRBV5-6 and TRBJ2-1; D possibly corresponds to TRBD2 (5 bases). The CDR3 has 13 residues. With 6 bases removed from V and 1 base from J, the gap between germline ends came to 8 bases. The germline V gene has CDR1 SGHDT and CDR2 YYEEEE. CDR3 protein: CASKRGSYNEQFF. The CDR3 coding sequence is TGTGCCAGCAAACGGGGATCCTACAATGAGCAGTTCTTC.

The genes are TRBV18 and TRBJ2-7; D may be TRBD1 (6 bases). The CDR3 contains 14 residues. V dropped 2 bases and J dropped 2 bases, with 10 bases sitting between them. Germline loops: CDR1 KGHSH, CDR2 LQKENI. CDR3 DNA: TGTGCCAGCTCACCAAGCCGGGACACCTACGAGCAGTACTTC. This sequence encodes CASSPSRDTYEQYF.

The V and J genes are TRBV2 and TRBJ1-6, with D possibly being TRBD1 (6 bases). With 3 bases removed from V and 7 bases from J, the gap between germline ends came to 13 bases. CDR3 size: 15 residues. Per the germline V gene, CDR1 is SNHLY and CDR2 is FYNNEI. CDR3 in DNA: TGTGCCAGCAGTGATCCACACAGGGAGAATTCACCCCTCCACTTT. Its protein product is CASSDPHRENSPLHF.

In its sample, this clone was seen once. This chain links TRBV9 with TRBJ2-5; D is perhaps TRBD2 (6 bases). The ends were cut back, 4 bases at V and 2 bases at J, with 12 bases in the middle. From germline, CDR1 is SGDLS and CDR2 YYNGEE. This CDR3 is built from 14 residues. CDR3 DNA sequence: TGTGCCAGCAGCCCCGGGACTTTACAAGAGACCCAGTACTTC. Its protein product is CASSPGTLQETQYF.

The chain recombines TRBV5-1 with TRBJ1-3; 12 positions agree with TRBD1. The CDR3 totals 19 residues. CDR1 SGHRS and CDR2 YFSETQ come from the germline V gene. The V and J ends lost 0 bases and 0 bases, in that order; junction bases with no gene match: 7. In nucleotides, the CDR3 is TGCGCCAGCAGCTTGGATGGGACAGGGGGCCCCAGCTCTGGAAACACCATATATTTT. It codes for CASSLDGTGGPSSGNTIYF.

The genes are TRBV4-2 and TRBJ1-5, with D unresolved. V was clipped by 4 bases and J by 5 bases, with 9 bases between them. The CDR3 spans 13 residues. Per the germline V gene, CDR1 is LGHNA and CDR2 is YNFKEQ. CDR3 protein: CASSLAPHQPQHF. The DNA of the CDR3 is TGTGCCAGCAGCCTAGCCCCCCATCAGCCCCAGCATTTT.

This clone was detected only a few times. The chain uses TRBV6-5 and TRBJ2-1; 10 positions match TRBD2. V trimming: 2 bases; J trimming: 3 bases; junction bases outside the gene matches: 1. From germline, CDR1 is MNHEY and CDR2 SVGAGI. This CDR3 is built from 15 residues. The CDR3 protein is CASSYTSGVYNEQFF. The CDR3 coding sequence is TGTGCCAGCAGTTACACTAGCGGGGTCTACAATGAGCAGTTCTTC.

This chain links TRBV10-3 with TRBJ1-6; TRBD1 is a possible D gene (6 bases). The germline V gene encodes CDR1 ENHRY and CDR2 SYGVKD. V was clipped by 6 bases and J by 6 bases, with 18 bases between them. The CDR3 totals 16 residues. CDR3 in DNA: TGTGCCATCAGCGGGCCGGGACAACTAAGTAATTCACCCCTCCACTTT. It is translated as CAISGPGQLSNSPLHF.

The V call is TRBV10-3, the J call TRBJ1-1; 9 nucleotides agree with TRBD1. Trimming removed 0 bases from V and 1 base from J; junction bases left unmatched: 9. The CDR3 runs 18 residues. CDR1 is ENHRY and CDR2 is SYGVKD in the germline V gene. For the CDR3, the DNA is TGTGCCATCAGTGAGTCGACCAACAGGGGGCGAGAGAACACTGAAGCTTTCTTT. Protein product: CAISESTNRGRENTEAFF.

This chain links TRBV5-5 with TRBJ1-6, with TRBD1 identical over 9 bases. From germline, CDR1 is SGHKS and CDR2 YYEKEE (reference sequence). The CDR3 is 15 residues long. The V gene end was trimmed by 0 bases and the J gene end by 9 bases; junction bases not matched to a gene: 4. CDR3: CASSLDRGQRSPLHF. The CDR3 bases are TGTGCCAGCAGCTTGGACAGGGGGCAACGTTCACCCCTCCACTTT.

CDR3 sequence: CASSWAGGRNTEAFF. CDR3 coding DNA: TGTGCCAGCAGCTGGGCAGGGGGAAGGAACACTGAAGCTTTCTTT. The chain links TRBV7-3 to TRBJ1-1, with TRBD1 matching 7 bases. This CDR3 region has 15 residues. V was pared by 4 bases and J by 1 base, with 6 bases of the junction left unmatched. Germline V gives CDR1 SGHTA, CDR2 FQGTGA.

The chain links TRBV2 to TRBJ2-3; the D gene is possibly TRBD2 (6 bases). V was clipped by 7 bases and J by 6 bases, with 14 bases between them. This CDR3 spans 13 amino acids. Germline CDR1 is SNHLY and CDR2 is FYNNEI. Written as DNA, the CDR3 is TGTGCCAGCATAAGCGGGTCCGCTGATACGCAGTATTTT. Translated: CASISGSADTQYF.

The rearrangement joins TRBV5-4 to TRBJ1-5; the match to TRBD1 covers 9 bases. The CDR3 is 18 residues long. CDR1 is SGHNT and CDR2 is YYREEE in the germline V gene (reference sequence). Germline trimming cut 2 bases from V and 1 base from J; bases unmatched to any gene: 10. In DNA, the CDR3 is TGTGCCAGCAGCTTAACAGGGGGCGAGTACATAAGCAATCAGCCCCAGCATTTT. Its translation: CASSLTGGEYISNQPQHF. The full variable domain, its missing parts supplied by reference TRBV5-4 and TRBJ1-5, is ETGVTQSPTHLIKTRGQQVTLRCSSQSGHNTVSWYQQALGQGPQFIFQYYREEENGRGNFPPRFSGLQFPNYSSELNVNALELDDSALYLCASSLTGGEYISNQPQHFGDGTRLSIL.

This clone was seen just once. This chain uses TRBV7-2 with TRBJ1-2; D may be TRBD1 (5 bases). The germline V gene encodes CDR1 SGHTA and CDR2 FQGNSA. Trimming cost V 5 bases and J 1 base, with 14 bases left between them. The CDR3 sequence is 15 residues long. The CDR3 is CASSLSQGNNYGYTF. DNA for the CDR3: TGTGCCAGCAGCCTTTCCCAGGGCAATAACTATGGCTACACCTTC.